The 5 T cell receptor beta chains below all came from one sample that was sequenced in a study of T-cell memory formation after mild COVID-19. MiXCR, run by TCRdb on the 5' RACE reads, gives a single entry per CDR3 protein. The table lists approximately 240,000 distinct CDR3 sequences, 15% to 20% of them singletons. The sample comprised PBMCs or a T cell subset sorted from them (not recorded which). All receptors come from a man aged 18 to 30 who had mild COVID-19 (a few samples of this study predate the infection). Cell type and time point are not known.

The J gene is TRBJ1-4, the V gene TRBV18; D is uncertain. Germline CDR1 and CDR2: KGHSH and LQKENI. Deletions cut 3 bases from V and 0 bases from J, with 8 bases between. The CDR3 consists of 15 residues. For the CDR3, the DNA is TGTGCCAGCTCACCGAGGAGTGCAACTAATGAAAAACTGTTTTTT. Encoded protein: CASSPRSATNEKLFF.

In its sample, this clonotype was seen a few times. This chain uses TRBV24-1 with TRBJ2-2, with D perhaps TRBD1 (6 bases). From germline, CDR1 is KGHDR and CDR2 SFDVKD. The ends were cut back, 7 bases at V and 0 bases at J, with 14 bases in the middle. CDR3 length equals 16 residues. The CDR3 region is CATSPPGASNTGELFF. The CDR3 nucleotides are TGTGCCACCAGCCCTCCAGGGGCTTCGAACACCGGGGAGCTGTTTTTT.

The J gene is TRBJ2-3, the V gene TRBV29-1; D not certain. The ends were cut back, 6 bases at V and 4 bases at J, with 17 bases in the middle. The length of the CDR3 is 14 residues. The V gene's germline CDR1 is SQVTM and CDR2 ANQGSEA. CDR3 amino acids: CSVDRVILADTQYF. CDR3 coding DNA: TGCAGCGTCGATAGGGTTATTCTCGCAGATACGCAGTATTTT.

The V and J genes are TRBV7-9 and TRBJ1-2, with a tentative D call TRBD1 (6 bases). V lost 2 bases to trimming and J lost 4 bases, with 11 bases between them. Germline V CDR1 and CDR2: SEHNR, FQNEAQ (reference sequence). The CDR3 is 14 residues long. For the CDR3, the DNA is TGTGCCAGCAGCTTACTTGGGGGCGCCTATGGCTACACCTTC. Translated, it gives CASSLLGGAYGYTF.

The V and J genes are TRBV28 and TRBJ2-7; D possibly corresponds to TRBD2 (6 bases). The CDR3 sequence is 12 residues long. Trimming removed 6 bases from V and 6 bases from J, with 12 bases in between. CDR1 is MDHEN, CDR2 SYDVKM, per germline. CDR3 sequence reads: CASSPRGSEQYV. The CDR3, as DNA: TGTGCCAGCAGCCCGCGGGGATCCGAGCAGTACGTC.